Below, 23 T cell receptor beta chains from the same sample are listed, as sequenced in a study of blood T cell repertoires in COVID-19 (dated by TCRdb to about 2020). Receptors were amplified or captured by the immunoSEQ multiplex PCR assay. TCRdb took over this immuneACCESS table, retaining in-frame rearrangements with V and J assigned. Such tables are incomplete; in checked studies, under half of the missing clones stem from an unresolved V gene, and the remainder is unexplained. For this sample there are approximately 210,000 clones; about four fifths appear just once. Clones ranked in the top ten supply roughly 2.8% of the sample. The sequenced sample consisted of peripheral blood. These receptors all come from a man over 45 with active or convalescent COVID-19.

The CDR3 nucleotides read TGTGCCAGCAGTTTCAGACTAGCGGGGGGTATGGATACGCAGTATTTT. Translated: CASSFRLAGGMDTQYF. The chain links TRBV27 to TRBJ2-3, with TRBD2 matching 13 bases. V lost 3 bases, J lost 6 bases, and 6 bases stayed unmatched. The CDR3 contains 16 residues. CDR1 is MNHEY and CDR2 is SMNVEV in the germline V gene (reference sequence).

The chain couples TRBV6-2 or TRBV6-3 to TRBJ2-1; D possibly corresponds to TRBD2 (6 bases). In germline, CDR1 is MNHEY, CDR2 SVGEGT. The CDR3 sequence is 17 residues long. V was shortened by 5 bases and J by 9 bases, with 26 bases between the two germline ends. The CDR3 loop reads CASSTPGLPTGLTEQFF. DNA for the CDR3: TGTGCCAGCAGTACACCGGGACTGCCGACGGGTCTCACTGAGCAGTTCTTC.

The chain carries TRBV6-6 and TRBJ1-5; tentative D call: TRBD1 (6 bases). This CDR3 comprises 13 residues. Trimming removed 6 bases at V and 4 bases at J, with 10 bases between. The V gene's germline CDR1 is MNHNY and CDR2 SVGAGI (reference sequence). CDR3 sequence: CASSGQPNQPQHF. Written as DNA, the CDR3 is TGTGCCAGCAGCGGACAGCCGAATCAGCCCCAGCATTTT.

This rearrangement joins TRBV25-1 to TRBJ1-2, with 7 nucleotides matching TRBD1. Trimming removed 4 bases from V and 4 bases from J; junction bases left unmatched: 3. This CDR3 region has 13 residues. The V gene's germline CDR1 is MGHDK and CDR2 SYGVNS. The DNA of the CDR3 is TGTGCCAGCAGTGGGGGGACAGTCTATGGCTACACCTTC. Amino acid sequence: CASSGGTVYGYTF.

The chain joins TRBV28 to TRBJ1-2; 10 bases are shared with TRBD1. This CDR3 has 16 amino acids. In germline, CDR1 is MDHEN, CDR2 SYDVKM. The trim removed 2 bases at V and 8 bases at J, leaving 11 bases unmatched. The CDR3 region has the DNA TGTGCCAGCAGTTTAGACGGGACAGGGGTTGCAGGGGGCTACACCTTC. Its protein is CASSLDGTGVAGGYTF.

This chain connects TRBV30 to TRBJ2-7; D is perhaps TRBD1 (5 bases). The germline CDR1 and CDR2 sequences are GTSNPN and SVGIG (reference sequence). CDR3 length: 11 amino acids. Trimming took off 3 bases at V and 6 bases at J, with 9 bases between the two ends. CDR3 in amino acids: CAWSSQVEQYF. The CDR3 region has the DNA TGTGCCTGGAGCTCACAGGTCGAGCAGTACTTC.

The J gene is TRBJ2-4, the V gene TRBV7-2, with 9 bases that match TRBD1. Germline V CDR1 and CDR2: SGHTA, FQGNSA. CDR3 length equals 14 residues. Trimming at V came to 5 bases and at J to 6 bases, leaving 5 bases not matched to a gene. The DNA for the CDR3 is TGTGCCAGCAGCCCTCCGGGACAGGGAAACATTCAGTACTTC. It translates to CASSPPGQGNIQYF.

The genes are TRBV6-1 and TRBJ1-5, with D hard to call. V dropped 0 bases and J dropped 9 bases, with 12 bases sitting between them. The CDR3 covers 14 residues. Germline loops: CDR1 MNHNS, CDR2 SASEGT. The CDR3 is CASSEASTERPQHF. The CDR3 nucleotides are TGTGCCAGCAGTGAAGCCTCTACCGAACGGCCCCAGCATTTT.

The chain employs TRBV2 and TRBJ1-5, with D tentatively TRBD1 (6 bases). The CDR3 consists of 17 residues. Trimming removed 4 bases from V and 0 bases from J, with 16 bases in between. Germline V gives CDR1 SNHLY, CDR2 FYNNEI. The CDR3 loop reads CASSASSGTYSNQPQHF. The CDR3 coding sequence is TGTGCCAGCAGTGCTTCCTCCGGGACATATAGCAATCAGCCCCAGCATTTT.

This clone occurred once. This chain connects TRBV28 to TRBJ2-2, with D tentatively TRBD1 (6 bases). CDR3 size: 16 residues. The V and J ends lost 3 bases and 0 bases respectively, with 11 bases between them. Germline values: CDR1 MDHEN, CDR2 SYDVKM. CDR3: CASSLSGQTNTGELFF. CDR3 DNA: TGTGCCAGCAGTTTGTCGGGACAAACGAACACCGGGGAGCTGTTTTTT. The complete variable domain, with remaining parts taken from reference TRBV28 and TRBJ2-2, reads DVKVTQSSRYLVKRTGEKVFLECVQDMDHENMFWYRQDPGLGLRLIYFSYDVKMKEKGDIPEGYSVSREKKERFSLILESASTNQTSMYLCASSLSGQTNTGELFFGEGSRLTVL.

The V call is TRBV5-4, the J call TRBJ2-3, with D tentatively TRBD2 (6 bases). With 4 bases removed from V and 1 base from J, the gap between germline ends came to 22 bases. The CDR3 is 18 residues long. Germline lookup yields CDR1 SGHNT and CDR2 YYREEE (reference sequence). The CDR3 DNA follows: TGTGCCAGCAGCCCTGGAGGGCACTCGCGTCGGGGCACAGATACGCAGTATTTT. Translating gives CASSPGGHSRRGTDTQYF.

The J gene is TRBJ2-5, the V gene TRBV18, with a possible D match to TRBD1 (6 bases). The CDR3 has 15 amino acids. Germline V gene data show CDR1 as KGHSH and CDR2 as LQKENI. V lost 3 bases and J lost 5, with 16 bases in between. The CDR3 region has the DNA TGTGCCAGCTCACCCCCGACAGGTGCGGTGGAGACCCAGTACTTC. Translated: CASSPPTGAVETQYF.

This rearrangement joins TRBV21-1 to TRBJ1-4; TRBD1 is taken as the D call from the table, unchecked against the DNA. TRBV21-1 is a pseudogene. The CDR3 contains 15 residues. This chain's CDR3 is CASHREGVLNEKLFF. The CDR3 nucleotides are TGTGCCAGCCACAGGGAAGGGGTATTAAATGAAAAACTGTTTTTT.

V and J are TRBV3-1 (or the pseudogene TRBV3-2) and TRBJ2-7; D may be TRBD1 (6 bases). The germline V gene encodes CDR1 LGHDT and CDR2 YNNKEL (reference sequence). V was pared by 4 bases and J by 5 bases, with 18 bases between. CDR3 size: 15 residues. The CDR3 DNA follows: TGTGCCAGCAGCCCTTCTGGACAGATTCCCCACGAGCAGTACTTC. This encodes CASSPSGQIPHEQYF.

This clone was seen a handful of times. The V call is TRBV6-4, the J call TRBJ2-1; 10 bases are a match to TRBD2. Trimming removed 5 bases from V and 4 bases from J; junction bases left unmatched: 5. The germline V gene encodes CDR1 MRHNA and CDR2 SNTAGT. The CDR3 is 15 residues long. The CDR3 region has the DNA TGTGCCAGCAGTCCGGCTAGCGGGAGTTACAATGAGCAGTTCTTC. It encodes CASSPASGSYNEQFF.

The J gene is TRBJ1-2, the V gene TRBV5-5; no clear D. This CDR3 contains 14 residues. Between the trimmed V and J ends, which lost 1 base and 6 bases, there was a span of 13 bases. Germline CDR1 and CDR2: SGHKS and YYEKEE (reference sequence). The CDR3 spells CASSLSREVDGYTF. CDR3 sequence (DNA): TGTGCCAGCAGCTTGTCAAGGGAGGTCGATGGCTACACCTTC.

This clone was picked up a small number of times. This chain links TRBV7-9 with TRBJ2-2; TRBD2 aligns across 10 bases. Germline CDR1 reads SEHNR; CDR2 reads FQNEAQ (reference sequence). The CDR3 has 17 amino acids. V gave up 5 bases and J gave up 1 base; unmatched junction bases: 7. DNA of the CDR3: TGTGCCAGCAGCGTCGGACTAGCGGCGAAGAACACCGGGGAGCTGTTTTTT. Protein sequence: CASSVGLAAKNTGELFF.

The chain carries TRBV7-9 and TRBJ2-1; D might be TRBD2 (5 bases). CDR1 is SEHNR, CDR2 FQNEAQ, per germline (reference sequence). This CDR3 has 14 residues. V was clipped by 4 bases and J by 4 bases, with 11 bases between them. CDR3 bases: TGTGCCAGCAGCTCTACCGGGGTTTACAATGAGCAGTTCTTC. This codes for CASSSTGVYNEQFF.

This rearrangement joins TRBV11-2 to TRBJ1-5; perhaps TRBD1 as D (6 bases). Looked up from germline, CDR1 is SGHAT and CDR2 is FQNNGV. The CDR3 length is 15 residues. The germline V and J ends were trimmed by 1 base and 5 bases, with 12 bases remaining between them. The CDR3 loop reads CASSLGGRADQPQHF. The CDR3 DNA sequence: TGTGCCAGCAGCTTAGGGGGGCGGGCGGATCAGCCCCAGCATTTT.

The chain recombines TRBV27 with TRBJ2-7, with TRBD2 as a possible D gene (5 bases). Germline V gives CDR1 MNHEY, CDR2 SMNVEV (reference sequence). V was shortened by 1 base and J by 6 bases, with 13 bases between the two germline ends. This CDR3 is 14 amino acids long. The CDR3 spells CASSLYLESGEQYF. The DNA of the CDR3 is TGTGCCAGCAGTTTATATCTAGAAAGCGGCGAGCAGTACTTC.

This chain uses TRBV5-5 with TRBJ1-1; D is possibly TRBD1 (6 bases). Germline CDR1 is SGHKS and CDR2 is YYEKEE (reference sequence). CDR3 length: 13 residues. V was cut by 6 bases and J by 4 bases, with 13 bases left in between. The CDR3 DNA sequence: TGTGCCAGCATCAGGGGCGGGTTCACTGAAGCTTTCTTT. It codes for CASIRGGFTEAFF.

CDR3 residues: CASTGSGNTIYF. DNA for the CDR3: TGTGCCAGCACAGGGTCCGGAAACACCATATATTTT. The V gene is TRBV28, the J gene TRBJ1-3; perhaps TRBD1 as D (5 bases). This CDR3 is built from 12 residues. Germline V gene sequence: CDR1 MDHEN, CDR2 SYDVKM. The germline V and J ends were trimmed by 7 bases and 4 bases, with 8 bases remaining between them.

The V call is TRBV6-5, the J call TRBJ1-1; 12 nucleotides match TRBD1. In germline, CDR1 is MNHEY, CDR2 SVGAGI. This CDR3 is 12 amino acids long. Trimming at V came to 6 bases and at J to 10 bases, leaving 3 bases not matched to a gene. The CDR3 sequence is CASSRDRGRAFF. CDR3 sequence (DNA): TGTGCCAGCAGCCGGGACAGGGGGCGAGCTTTCTTT.